These T cell receptor beta chains were read from a single sample in a study of identical twins. MiXCR was run by TCRdb on the 5' RACE reads, yielding one entry per CDR3 protein. The profile shows roughly 1,500,000 distinct CDR3 sequences, less than 40% of them singletons. The specimen sequenced was cord blood. These TCRs come from a newborn girl in good health. The conserved cysteine and the conserved F or W are not part of the CDR3 here. The D gene is left open where the match is weak.

V	J	D	CDR3
TRBV11-3	TRBJ2-1	TRBD2	ASSDRSGTEREQF
TRBV24-1	TRBJ1-5	TRBD1	ATSDSGQGSNQPQH
TRBV25-1	TRBJ1-2	-	ASSHSRNYGYT
TRBV12-3/TRBV12-4	TRBJ1-4	TRBD1	ASNRGGEKLF
TRBV29-1	TRBJ1-3	-	SVKSGKAGNTIY
TRBV20-1	TRBJ2-7	TRBD2	SARLGTSGSHEQY
TRBV27	TRBJ2-7	TRBD2	ASSSPGLAGGYEQY
TRBV28	TRBJ2-1	TRBD2	ASSPLISGRFNEQF
TRBV28	TRBJ2-7	-	ASSPRYFEQY
TRBV6-5	TRBJ2-3	-	ASSYDSQGGTQY
TRBV4-2	-	TRBD2	ASSRTSGSSYNEQY
TRBV5-6	TRBJ1-2	-	ASSFFSVGREEGYGYT
TRBV5-6	TRBJ1-4	-	ASSFFGAPATNEKLF
TRBV20-1	TRBJ1-5	-	SARAKGPVNNQPQH
TRBV14	TRBJ2-7	-	ASSQVQGISYEQY
TRBV29-1	TRBJ1-1	-	SAKTGTEAF
TRBV20-1	TRBJ2-7	TRBD2	SARLWTSGYEQY
TRBV10-3	TRBJ1-1	-	AISVGELNAEAF
TRBV9	TRBJ2-3	-	ASSVDWRGTQY
TRBV6-1	TRBJ1-2	-	ASHTGYTFNYGYT
TRBV18	TRBJ1-1	-	ASSPLLGPMNTEAF
TRBV5-1	TRBJ2-3	-	ASSLGAQGRDTQY
TRBV5-6	TRBJ2-4	-	ASSLRTEAKNIQY
TRBV9	TRBJ2-1	TRBD2	ASSGRGRTSDSYNEQF
TRBV12-3/TRBV12-4	TRBJ2-1	TRBD2	ASSLFGEGPYEQF
TRBV6-5	TRBJ1-2	-	ASSYSYRDGYT
TRBV3-1	TRBJ2-5	TRBD2	ASSLTRTRPQETQY
TRBV20-1	TRBJ2-1	TRBD1	SASRTGPYEQF
TRBV20-1	TRBJ2-7	-	SARLHRAAEQY
TRBV9	TRBJ2-3	-	ASTRTVSTDTQY
TRBV15	TRBJ1-5	TRBD1	ATSSRQGHQPQH
TRBV5-1	TRBJ1-2	-	ASSLNKQGLRNYGYT
TRBV28	TRBJ2-5	TRBD1	ASSPGTGIWEQY